Here is one T cell receptor beta chain with its context. What it recognizes is unknown. This sample was taken from a study of cytomegalovirus exposure and HLA in healthy donors. Whole-study findings and limits: Across donors, presence/absence analyses took sequencing depth to be roughly uniform. In a later analysis, an Asian-associated ancestry cluster reportedly showed fewer N-insertions than the approximately 700-donor mean. Diagnosis of cytomegalovirus status made by the classifier reportedly showed high specificity and sensitivity.

The PCR employed 60 Vbeta primers together with 13 Jbeta primers. The method was immunoSEQ multiplex PCR; TCRdb's version includes in-frame clones alone and lacks a portion of them. The sample yields under 200,000 clones, 75% to 85% seen once. The J segment lost 5 bases and the V segment lost 4 bases, leaving 6 bases of the junction unmatched. Germline V lookup: CDR1 SNHLY, CDR2 FYNNEI. The CDR3 is 14 amino acids. Specimen: PBMCs. The chain employs TRBV2 and TRBJ2-7, with 9 bases lining up with TRBD1. This sequence originates from a woman aged 18-35 years in good health and CMV-seronegative. CDR3 sequence (DNA): TGTGCCAGCAGTGCTGGACAGGGGCGGAACGAGCAGTACTTC. Protein product: CASSAGQGRNEQYF.